This is a list of T cell receptor beta chains from one sample in a study of breast tumors, draining lymph nodes, adjacent tissues. TCRdb re-called the multiplex PCR reads with MiXCR, one entry per CDR3 protein. The table lists roughly 80,000 distinct CDR3 sequences, roughly 19% of them singletons, with over 2% in the top ten. The sample comprised axillary lymph node tissue. These TCRs come from a female donor with breast cancer. Some clones in this sample may be carry-over from other donors' samples. The CDR3 runs from the conserved cysteine through the conserved F or W. The order of the fields is J gene, V gene, CDR3 protein.

j_call: TRBJ2-7
v_call: TRBV4-2
cdr3_aa: CASSQESGTTLYEQYF

j_call: TRBJ2-2
v_call: TRBV6-2/TRBV6-3
cdr3_aa: CASRTHRGNTGELFF

j_call: TRBJ1-5
v_call: TRBV19
cdr3_aa: CASSTTDRGWNQPQHF

j_call: TRBJ2-3
v_call: TRBV20-1
cdr3_aa: CSARDPKGSTDTQYF

j_call: TRBJ2-3
v_call: TRBV10-3
cdr3_aa: CAISDKVGSGRTDTQYF

j_call: TRBJ2-1
v_call: TRBV29-1
cdr3_aa: CSVEGLAGGSGNEQFF

j_call: TRBJ1-5
v_call: TRBV19
cdr3_aa: CASSIELAYLNQPQHF

j_call: TRBJ1-2
v_call: TRBV11-3
cdr3_aa: CASSSGQVTPTLYGYTF

j_call: TRBJ2-5
v_call: TRBV3-2
cdr3_aa: CASSQDSGLGETQYF

j_call: TRBJ2-1
v_call: TRBV28
cdr3_aa: CASSLLARSYNEQFF

j_call: TRBJ1-2
v_call: TRBV29-1
cdr3_aa: CSVEATGDGYTF

j_call: TRBJ2-5
v_call: TRBV24-1
cdr3_aa: CATSDPGRAETQYF

j_call: TRBJ1-6
v_call: TRBV10-2
cdr3_aa: CASMEASTPLHF

j_call: TRBJ2-1
v_call: TRBV5-8
cdr3_aa: CASTTHTTPNEQFF

j_call: TRBJ2-7
v_call: TRBV7-2
cdr3_aa: CASSLDVSNEQYF

j_call: TRBJ2-5
v_call: TRBV20-1
cdr3_aa: CSARVLSQETQYF

j_call: TRBJ1-2
v_call: TRBV4-2
cdr3_aa: CASSQNFGQGVGYTF

j_call: TRBJ1-2
v_call: TRBV27
cdr3_aa: CASSPLGQDSYGYTF

j_call: TRBJ2-7
v_call: TRBV6-2/TRBV6-3
cdr3_aa: CASSYIQRLEQYF

j_call: TRBJ1-2
v_call: TRBV5-8
cdr3_aa: CASSKANYGYTF

j_call: TRBJ2-7
v_call: TRBV6-5
cdr3_aa: CASSPGHHSPTYEQYF

j_call: TRBJ1-2
v_call: TRBV19
cdr3_aa: CASSIAQGGYGYTF

j_call: TRBJ1-2
v_call: TRBV25-1
cdr3_aa: CASSETASGGYTF

j_call: TRBJ1-2
v_call: TRBV10-3
cdr3_aa: CAISDLQVNYGYTF

j_call: TRBJ2-3
v_call: TRBV7-2
cdr3_aa: CASSRRQGRTDTQYF

j_call: TRBJ2-5
v_call: TRBV5-4
cdr3_aa: CASRSAGTAALETQYF

j_call: TRBJ1-2
v_call: TRBV2
cdr3_aa: CASSEQGTDYGYTF

j_call: TRBJ2-7
v_call: TRBV28
cdr3_aa: CASSTTGDPYVQYF

j_call: TRBJ2-1
v_call: TRBV11-3
cdr3_aa: CASSLGESGRENEQFF

j_call: TRBJ2-4
v_call: TRBV20-1
cdr3_aa: CSARDFEGKNIQYF

j_call: TRBJ1-2
v_call: TRBV5-1
cdr3_aa: CASSLDSNYGYTF

j_call: TRBJ1-5
v_call: TRBV7-9
cdr3_aa: CASSSRTGMEHF

j_call: TRBJ2-3
v_call: TRBV6-5
cdr3_aa: CASSQRAGGTDTQYF

j_call: TRBJ2-2
v_call: TRBV19
cdr3_aa: CASSLRTSGRFANTGELFF

j_call: TRBJ2-2
v_call: TRBV6-1
cdr3_aa: CASSEGNTGELFF